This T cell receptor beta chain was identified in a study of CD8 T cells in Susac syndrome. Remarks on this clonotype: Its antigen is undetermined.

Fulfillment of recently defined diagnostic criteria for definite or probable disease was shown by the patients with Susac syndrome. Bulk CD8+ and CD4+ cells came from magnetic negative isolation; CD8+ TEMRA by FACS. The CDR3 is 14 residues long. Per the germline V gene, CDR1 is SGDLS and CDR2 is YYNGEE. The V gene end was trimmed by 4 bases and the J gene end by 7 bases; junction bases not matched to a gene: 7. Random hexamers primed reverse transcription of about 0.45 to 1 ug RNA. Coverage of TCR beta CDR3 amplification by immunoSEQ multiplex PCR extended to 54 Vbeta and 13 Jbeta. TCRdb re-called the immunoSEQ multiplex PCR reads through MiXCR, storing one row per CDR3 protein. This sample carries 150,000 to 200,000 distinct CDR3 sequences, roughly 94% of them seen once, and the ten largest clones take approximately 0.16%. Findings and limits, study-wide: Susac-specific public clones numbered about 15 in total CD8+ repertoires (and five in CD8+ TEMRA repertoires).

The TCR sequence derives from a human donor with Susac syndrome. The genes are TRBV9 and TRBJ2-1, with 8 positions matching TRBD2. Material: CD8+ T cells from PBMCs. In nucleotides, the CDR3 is TGTGCCAGCAGCACCGGGGGGGGAGGGAATGAGCAGTTCTTC. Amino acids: CASSTGGGGNEQFF.